This T cell receptor beta chain was captured in a study of T-cell reconstitution after alpha-beta-depleted transplantation in children. Regarding the study as a whole: Reports say that about two months after transplant, the alpha-beta T cells came out of several hundred graft clones that had expanded. Surviving recipient T cells and thymic progenitors produced the high day-60 TCRbeta diversity seen in some patients. Fresh T-cell production supplied most of the T-cell counts and diversity seen one year after transplant.

Preparing the TCRbeta library involved the use of unique molecular identifiers. MiXCR, run by TCRdb on the PCR reads, gives a single entry per CDR3 protein. The sample shows around 250,000 distinct CDR3 sequences, 8.2% of them seen only once. Per the germline V gene, CDR1 is LGHNA and CDR2 is YNFKEQ. The length of the CDR3 is 14 residues. V shed 6 bases, J shed 1 base, and the junction held 4 bases outside the gene matches. About this clonotype itself: Its specificity is unknown.

This TCR was sampled from a male patient between 10 and 17 years old who had a stem cell transplant for acute lymphoblastic leukemia, so the T cells may come from the graft donor. The V and J genes are TRBV4-2 and TRBJ2-5; 8 bases agree with TRBD2. The source material was PBMCs, mostly from graft donor cells, sampled 180 days after TCRalphabeta/CD19-depleted stem cell transplant. CDR3 nucleotides: TGTGCCAGCAGTCCGGGGGGGGTCCAAGAGACCCAGTACTTC. Translating it yields CASSPGGVQETQYF.